This note documents a single TCR beta chain sequence. As processed by the authors: It was from reference gene primer amplification that nucleated cell counts were estimated. Generated by immunoSEQ multiplex PCR, the TCRdb table keeps only in-frame clones and is missing some. The V and J calls and clone size were taken over from that table, and D and trimming were inferred from the DNA. The sample includes fewer than 350,000 clones, around 89% of them seen just once. This record belongs to a study of blood T cell repertoires in COVID-19. Study as a whole: COVID-19 samples from acute and convalescent phases originated in the United States, Italy and Spain. T cells, B-cell-depleted T cells, or PBMCs provided the cDNA or gDNA that served as material.

Those who participated ranged in age from roughly 18 to 90 years and resided in 20 to 25 US areas. The TCR comes from a woman younger than 30 with acute COVID-19. The sample comprised PBMCs or T cells enriched from blood (not recorded which).

CDR3 region: CASSLGPRSNSPLHF. The CDR3 region has the DNA TGTGCCAGCAGCTTAGGTCCTAGGTCTAATTCACCCCTCCACTTT. The chain joins TRBV7-6 to TRBJ1-6; D not certain. This CDR3 contains 15 residues. Trimming removed 1 base at V and 6 bases at J, with 10 bases between. Germline V lookup: CDR1 SGHVS, CDR2 FNYEAQ.